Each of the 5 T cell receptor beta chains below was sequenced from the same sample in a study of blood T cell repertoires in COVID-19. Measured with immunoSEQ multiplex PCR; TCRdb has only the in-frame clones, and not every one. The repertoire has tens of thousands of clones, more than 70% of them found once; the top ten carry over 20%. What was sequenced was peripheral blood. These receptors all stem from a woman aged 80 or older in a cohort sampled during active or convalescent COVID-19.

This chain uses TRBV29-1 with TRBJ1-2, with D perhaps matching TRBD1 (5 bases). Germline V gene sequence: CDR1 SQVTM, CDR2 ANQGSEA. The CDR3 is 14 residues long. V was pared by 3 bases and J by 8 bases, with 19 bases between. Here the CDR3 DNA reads TGCAGCGTTGAGAAAGATCCAGGGACTTGGGGCTACACCTTC. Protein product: CSVEKDPGTWGYTF.

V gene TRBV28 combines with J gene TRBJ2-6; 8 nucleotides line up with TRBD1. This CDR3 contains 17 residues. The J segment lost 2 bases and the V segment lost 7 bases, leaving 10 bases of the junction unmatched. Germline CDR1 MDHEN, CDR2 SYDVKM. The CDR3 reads CASTFGQGRPGANVLTF. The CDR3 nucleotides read TGTGCCAGCACCTTCGGACAGGGAAGACCTGGGGCCAACGTCCTGACTTTC.

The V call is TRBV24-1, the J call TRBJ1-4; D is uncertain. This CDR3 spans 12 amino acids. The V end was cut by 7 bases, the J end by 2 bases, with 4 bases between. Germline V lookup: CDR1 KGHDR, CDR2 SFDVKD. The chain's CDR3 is CATSQTNEKLFF. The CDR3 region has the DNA TGTGCCACCAGCCAGACTAATGAAAAACTGTTTTTT.

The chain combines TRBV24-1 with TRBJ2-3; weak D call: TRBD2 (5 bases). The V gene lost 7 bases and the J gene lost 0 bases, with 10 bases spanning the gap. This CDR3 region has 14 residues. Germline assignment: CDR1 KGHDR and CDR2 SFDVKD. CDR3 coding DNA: TGTGCCACCAGCCGAGGAGGTAGCACAGATACGCAGTATTTT. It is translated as CATSRGGSTDTQYF.

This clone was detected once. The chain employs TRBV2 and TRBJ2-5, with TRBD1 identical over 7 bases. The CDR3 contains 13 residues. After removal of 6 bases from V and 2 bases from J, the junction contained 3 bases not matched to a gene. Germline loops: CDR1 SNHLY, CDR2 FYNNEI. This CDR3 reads CASRQGTQETQYF. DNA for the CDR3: TGTGCCAGCAGACAGGGGACACAAGAGACCCAGTACTTC.